The clone carrying this T cell receptor (beta chain) has just a few counts. Its antigen is not known. V gave up 2 bases and J gave up 8 bases, with 9 bases separating them. Germline V gene sequence: CDR1 MNHEY, CDR2 SMNVEV (reference sequence). This CDR3 region has 12 residues. Both 60 Vbeta primers and 13 Jbeta primers went into the PCR. TCRdb keeps only in-frame clones here, not all; method: immunoSEQ multiplex PCR. In the table there are 130,000 or so clones, roughly 78% of which are singletons. This sample was included in a study of cytomegalovirus exposure and HLA in healthy donors. Overall study results and limits: There were 164 TCR beta chains listed as cytomegalovirus-associated.

The sequenced sample was PBMCs. The V and J genes are TRBV27 and TRBJ1-2; D not resolved. This TCR was recovered from a man aged 18 to 35 in good health and CMV-seropositive. CDR3 in amino acids: CASSLRGKGYTF. CDR3 bases: TGTGCCAGCAGTTTACGAGGCAAAGGCTACACCTTC.